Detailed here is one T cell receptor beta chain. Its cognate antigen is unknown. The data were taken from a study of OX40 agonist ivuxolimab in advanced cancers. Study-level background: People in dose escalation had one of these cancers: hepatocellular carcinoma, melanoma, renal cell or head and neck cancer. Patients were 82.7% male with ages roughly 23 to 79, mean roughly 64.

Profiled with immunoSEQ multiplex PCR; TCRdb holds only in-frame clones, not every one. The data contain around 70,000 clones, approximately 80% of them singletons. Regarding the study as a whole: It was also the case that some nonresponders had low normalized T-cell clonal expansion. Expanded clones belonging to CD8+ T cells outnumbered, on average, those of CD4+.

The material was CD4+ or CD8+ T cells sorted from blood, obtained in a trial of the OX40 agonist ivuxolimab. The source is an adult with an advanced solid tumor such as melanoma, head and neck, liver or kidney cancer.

CDR3 residues: CASSPGAVSGANVLTF. For the CDR3, the DNA is TGTGCCAGCAGCCCGGGGGCGGTTTCTGGGGCCAACGTCCTGACTTTC. This sequence joins TRBV7-3 and TRBJ2-6, with D perhaps TRBD1 or TRBD2 (6 bases each). Germline V CDR1 and CDR2: SGHTA, FQGTGA. The V end lost 5 bases, the J end lost 1 base, and 12 bases lay between the germline ends. The CDR3 is 16 amino acids. The full variable domain, its missing parts supplied by reference TRBV7-3 and TRBJ2-6, is GAGVSQTPSNKVTEKGKYVELRCDPISGHTALYWYRQSLGQGPEFLIYFQGTGAADDSGLPNDRFFAVRPEGSVSTLKIQRTERGDSAVYLCASSPGAVSGANVLTFGAGSRLTVL.